Included here is one TCR beta chain sequence, with context. Its antigen is still unknown. The study drew all its donors from Caucasian adults living in Nashville, Tennessee. It was at deep level that the assay was run. Repertoires were generated with immunoSEQ multiplex PCR, while TCRdb's copy carries only in-frame clones and drops some. Altogether more than 2 million clones are present, around 95% being singletons, with the ten largest covering roughly 0.13%. There are 13 residues in the CDR3. Looked up from germline, CDR1 is GTSNPN and CDR2 is SVGIG (reference sequence). V lost 4 bases and J lost 2, with 10 bases in between. The data stem from a study of shared clonotypes between healthy human individuals. Overall study results and limits: Donor scarcity curtailed the genetic and exposure-history diversity represented herein.

Sequenced sample: naive CD4+ T cells sorted from blood. As to subset: CD45RA+ positively selected. The J gene is TRBJ2-3, the V gene TRBV30, with D maybe TRBD2 (6 bases). The sequence was obtained from a man aged 18 to 30 in good health. The CDR3 DNA reads as TGTGCCTGGATTGGGGGGAACACAGATACGCAGTATTTT. Translating it yields CAWIGGNTDTQYF.